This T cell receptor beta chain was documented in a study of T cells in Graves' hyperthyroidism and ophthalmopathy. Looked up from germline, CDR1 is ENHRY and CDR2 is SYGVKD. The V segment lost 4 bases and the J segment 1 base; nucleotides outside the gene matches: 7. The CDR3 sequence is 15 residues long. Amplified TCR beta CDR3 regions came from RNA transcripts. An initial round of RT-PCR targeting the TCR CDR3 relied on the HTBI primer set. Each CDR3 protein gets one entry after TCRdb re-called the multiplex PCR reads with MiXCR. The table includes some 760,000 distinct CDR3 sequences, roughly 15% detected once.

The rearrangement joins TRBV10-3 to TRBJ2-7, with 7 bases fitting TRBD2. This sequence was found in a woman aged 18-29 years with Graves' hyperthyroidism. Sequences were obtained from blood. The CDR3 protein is CAISVAGLESYEQYF. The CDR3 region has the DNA TGTGCCATCAGTGTTGCTGGACTAGAATCCTACGAGCAGTACTTC.